What follows are 2 T cell receptor beta chains derived from one specimen sequenced in a study of blood T cell repertoires in COVID-19. TCRdb keeps only in-frame clones here, not all; method: immunoSEQ multiplex PCR. The sample records about 330,000 clones, 70% to 90% being singletons. The specimen was peripheral blood. The source is a woman aged 45-65 years with active or convalescent COVID-19.

This chain joins TRBV6-4 and TRBJ1-1, with 7 bases matching TRBD1. This CDR3 has 15 residues. In germline, CDR1 is MRHNA, CDR2 SNTAGT. Trimming at V came to 6 bases and at J to 1 base, leaving 8 bases not matched to a gene. The CDR3 sequence is CASRTHGTANTEAFF. CDR3 in DNA: TGTGCCAGCAGGACACACGGGACAGCGAACACTGAAGCTTTCTTT.

In its sample, this clone was seen once. The V and J genes are TRBV20-1 and TRBJ1-2; unclear D gene. Germline CDR1 reads DFQATT; CDR2 reads SNEGSKA (reference sequence). Trimming cost V 3 bases and J 6 bases, with 11 bases left between them. This CDR3 has 12 residues. The CDR3 loop reads CSASLEGHGYTF. In DNA, the CDR3 is TGCAGTGCTAGTCTAGAGGGCCATGGCTACACCTTC.